A selection of T cell receptor beta chains follows, all from one sample in a study of blood T cell repertoires in COVID-19. Measured with immunoSEQ multiplex PCR; TCRdb has only the in-frame clones, and not every one. The profile shows 200,000 or so clones, roughly four fifths of them singletons. Sequencing was carried out using PBMCs or T cells enriched from blood (not recorded which). All receptors come from a man aged 35-49 years who had recovered from COVID-19. CDR3s include the opening cysteine and the closing phenylalanine or tryptophan. The order of the fields is D gene, J gene, clone size, V gene, CDR3 protein, CDR3 DNA. A D gene is named only where the DNA matches it firmly. Clone size is not always given. Where it is, it says once, few, many or a class for expanded clones.

>-|TRBJ1-2|-|TRBV5-5
CASSLSGVWGYGYTF
TGTGCCAGCAGCTTGTCGGGGGTCTGGGGCTATGGCTACACCTTC
>TRBD1|TRBJ2-1|-|TRBV6-2/TRBV6-3
CASSNRDRALGEQFF
TGTGCCAGCAGCAACCGGGACAGGGCGTTGGGTGAGCAGTTCTTC
>-|TRBJ2-5|-|TRBV3-1/TRBV3-2
CASSPPEETQYF
TGTGCCAGCAGCCCCCCTGAAGAGACCCAGTACTTC
>TRBD1|TRBJ2-2|-|TRBV15
CATSRGGQGHTGELFF
TGTGCCACCAGCAGGGGGGGACAGGGCCACACCGGGGAGCTGTTTTTT
>-|TRBJ2-7|few|TRBV2
CASKKGDPPYEQYF
TGTGCCAGCAAAAAGGGGGACCCACCCTACGAGCAGTACTTC
>-|TRBJ2-7|-|TRBV9
CASSPEGTEQYF
TGTGCCAGCAGCCCCGAGGGTACCGAGCAATACTTC
>TRBD1|TRBJ2-5|-|TRBV5-6
CASSRGQGWETQYF
TGTGCCAGCAGCCGCGGACAGGGTTGGGAGACCCAGTACTTC
>-|TRBJ2-5|-|TRBV5-1
CASSLASETQYF
TGCGCCAGCAGCTTGGCATCAGAGACCCAGTACTTC
>TRBD1|TRBJ2-1|-|TRBV2
CASSIDIGTAAYSYNEQFF
TGTGCCAGCAGTATAGACATAGGGACAGCTGCTTACTCCTACAATGAGCAGTTCTTC
>-|TRBJ1-5|-|TRBV19
CASIGVRGSNQPQHF
TGTGCCAGTATTGGGGTCAGGGGAAGCAATCAGCCCCAGCATTTT
>-|TRBJ1-1|-|TRBV6-1
CASSELAVSTEAFF
TGTGCCAGCAGTGAATTAGCAGTTAGCACTGAAGCTTTCTTT
>-|TRBJ1-5|-|TRBV6-2/TRBV6-3
CASSYRGSLSNQPQHF
TGTGCCAGCAGTTATCGGGGGAGTCTTAGCAATCAGCCCCAGCATTTT
>-|TRBJ2-5|-|TRBV7-9
CASRPAGETQYF
TGTGCCAGCCGACCCGCGGGGGAGACCCAGTACTTC
>-|TRBJ2-7|-|TRBV6-5
CASTQGGQTYYEQYF
TGTGCCAGCACCCAAGGAGGACAGACTTACTACGAGCAGTACTTC
>TRBD1|TRBJ2-5|-|TRBV7-7
CASSPHSTGKYQETQYF
TGTGCTAGCAGCCCTCATTCGACAGGGAAGTACCAAGAGACCCAGTACTTC
>TRBD1|TRBJ2-3|-|TRBV7-2
CASSYVTGAQYF
TGTGCCAGCAGCTACGTTACAGGGGCCCAGTATTTT
>TRBD1|TRBJ2-3|few|TRBV6-1
CASSEWGGQGADTQYF
TGTGCCAGCAGTGAATGGGGGGGACAGGGGGCAGATACGCAGTATTTT
>TRBD1|TRBJ1-2|-|TRBV5-1
CASSLTGEDYGYTF
TGCGCCAGCAGCTTGACAGGGGAGGACTATGGCTACACCTTC
>-|TRBJ1-5|few|TRBV6-5
CASTRGGNQPQHF
TGTGCCAGCACCCGGGGAGGCAATCAGCCCCAGCATTTT
>-|TRBJ1-6|-|TRBV7-2
CASSGGSSYNSPLHF
TGTGCCAGCAGCGGAGGGAGCTCCTATAATTCACCCCTCCACTTT
>-|TRBJ1-2|-|TRBV6-2/TRBV6-3
CASSPGGAGYTF
TGTGCCAGCAGTCCGGGGGGGGCTGGCTACACCTTC
>TRBD1|TRBJ1-6|-|TRBV28
CASSLTGSSPLHF
TGTGCCAGCAGTTTGACAGGGAGCTCACCCCTCCACTTT
>-|TRBJ1-1|-|TRBV29-1
CSVARVGTEAFF
TGCAGCGTTGCGAGGGTGGGCACTGAAGCTTTCTTT
>-|TRBJ1-2|-|TRBV12-3/TRBV12-4
CASSPGGEGYTF
TGTGCCAGCAGTCCGGGGGGGGAGGGCTACACCTTC
>-|TRBJ2-3|-|TRBV9
CASNSRGTDTQYF
TGTGCCAGCAACTCGCGGGGCACAGATACGCAGTATTTT
>-|TRBJ2-5|-|TRBV4-1
CASSLGGTGRETQYF
TGCGCCAGCAGCTTAGGTGGTACAGGGCGGGAGACCCAGTACTTC
>-|TRBJ1-3|-|TRBV6-5
CASSPVDSSGNTIYF
TGTGCCAGCAGTCCCGTGGACAGCTCTGGAAACACCATATATTTT
>-|TRBJ1-2|-|TRBV29-1
CSSENPFQGRRSYGYTF
TGCAGCTCCGAAAACCCCTTCCAGGGCCGAAGAAGTTATGGCTACACCTTC
>TRBD1|TRBJ1-6|-|TRBV19
CASSTYRGAANSPLHF
TGTGCCAGTAGTACTTACAGGGGTGCGGCCAATTCACCCCTCCACTTT
>-|TRBJ1-5|-|TRBV24-1
CATSGSKRGDLVQPQHF
TGTGCCACCAGTGGCAGCAAGCGGGGTGATCTAGTCCAGCCCCAGCATTTT
>-|TRBJ2-7|-|TRBV3-1/TRBV3-2
CASSQDHPPGAYEQYF
TGTGCCAGCAGCCAAGATCACCCCCCCGGAGCCTACGAGCAGTACTTC
>-|TRBJ2-7|-|TRBV6-1
CASSEALGRVGYEQYF
TGTGCCAGCAGTGAAGCGCTGGGCAGGGTTGGGTACGAGCAGTACTTC
>-|TRBJ2-7|-|TRBV27
CASSEAQGNSYEQYF
TGTGCCAGCAGTGAAGCCCAGGGGAACTCCTACGAGCAGTACTTC
>TRBD1|TRBJ1-1|-|TRBV27
CASSLRDRFTEAFF
TGTGCCAGCAGTTTACGGGACAGATTCACTGAAGCTTTCTTT
>-|TRBJ1-6|-|TRBV5-4
CASSLVQDYNSPLHF
TGTGCCAGCAGCTTGGTTCAGGACTATAATTCACCCCTCCACTTT
>TRBD1|TRBJ1-6|-|TRBV5-4
CASSFDRGYSPLHF
TGTGCCAGCAGCTTCGACAGGGGCTATTCACCCCTCCACTTT
>-|TRBJ2-3|once|TRBV9
CASSVALISVEDTQYF
TGTGCCAGCAGCGTAGCCCTAATAAGTGTTGAGGATACGCAGTATTTT
>-|TRBJ1-2|-|TRBV9
CASNPGTPDNYGYTF
TGTGCCAGCAACCCCGGGACACCTGATAACTATGGCTACACCTTC
>-|TRBJ2-3|-|TRBV7-2
CASSLAGGQTDTQYF
TGTGCCAGCAGCTTAGCGGGGGGGCAGACAGATACGCAGTATTTT
>-|TRBJ2-3|few|TRBV30
CAWSVGGRTDTQYF
TGTGCCTGGAGTGTTGGGGGCCGCACAGATACGCAGTATTTT